Sequencing of this T cell receptor (beta chain) was carried out in a study of blood T cell repertoires in COVID-19. Study in general: Sites in the United States, Italy and Spain provided acute and convalescent COVID-19 samples. T cells, B-cell-depleted T cells, or PBMCs supplied cDNA or gDNA.

Authors' methods: Reference gene primer amplification gave estimated nucleated cell counts. TCRdb's table, derived via immunoSEQ multiplex PCR, lists solely in-frame clones and lacks some. From that table come the V and J calls and clone size; the DNA was used to work out D and trimming. Among approximately 250,000 clones listed, 80% to 90% were seen once. This CDR3 spans 15 amino acids. Germline V gene data show CDR1 as LNHDA and CDR2 as SQIVND (reference sequence). The trim removed 6 bases at V and 2 bases at J, leaving 8 bases unmatched. The TCR sequence derives from a middle-aged man who had recovered from COVID-19. Material for sequencing was peripheral blood. The chain links TRBV19 to TRBJ1-1; 8 bases map to TRBD1. The CDR3 loop is CASSLDGQGNTEAFF. For the CDR3, the DNA is TGTGCCAGTAGCCTGGACGGACAGGGAAACACTGAAGCTTTCTTT.